This T cell receptor beta chain was sequenced in a study of T cells in Graves' hyperthyroidism and ophthalmopathy. TCR beta CDR3 sequences were amplified from RNA transcripts. Researchers ran a first-round RT-PCR on the TCR CDR3 using the HTBI primer set. TCRdb reprocessed the multiplex PCR reads with MiXCR, giving one entry per CDR3 protein. The table includes 600,000 to 700,000 distinct CDR3 sequences, 45% detected once. The CDR3 extends over 16 amino acids. CDR1 is LNHDA and CDR2 is SQIVND in the germline V gene (reference sequence). The J segment lost 7 bases and the V segment lost 5 bases, leaving 11 bases of the junction unmatched.

The J gene is TRBJ1-6, the V gene TRBV19; TRBD1 matches at 7 bases. The sequencing sample was made of peripheral blood or thyroid tissue (not recorded which). The TCR was taken from an adult man with Graves' disease, either hyperthyroidism or ophthalmopathy (not recorded which). CDR3 sequence reads: CASSPLQGQWNSPLHF. In DNA form, the CDR3 reads TGTGCCAGTAGTCCACTACAGGGGCAATGGAATTCACCCCTCCACTTT.